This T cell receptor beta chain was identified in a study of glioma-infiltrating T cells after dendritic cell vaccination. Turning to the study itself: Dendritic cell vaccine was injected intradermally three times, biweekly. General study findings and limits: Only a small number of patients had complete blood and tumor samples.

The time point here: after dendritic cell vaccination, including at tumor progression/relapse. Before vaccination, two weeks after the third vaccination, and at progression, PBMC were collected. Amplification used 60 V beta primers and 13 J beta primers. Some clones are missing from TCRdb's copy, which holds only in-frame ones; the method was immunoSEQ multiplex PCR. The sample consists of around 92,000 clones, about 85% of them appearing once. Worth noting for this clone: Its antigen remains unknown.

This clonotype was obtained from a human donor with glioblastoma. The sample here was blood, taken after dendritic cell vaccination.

CDR3 sequence (DNA): TGCGCCAGCAGTCCAGGACAGGGGAGGGAAAAACTGTTTTTT. Translated, it gives CASSPGQGREKLFF. The chain joins TRBV10-2 to TRBJ1-4; 9 bases match TRBD1. Trimming at V came to 5 bases and at J to 8 bases, leaving 6 bases not matched to a gene. The CDR3 consists of 14 residues. Germline CDR1 reads WSHSY; CDR2 reads SAAADI.